This T cell receptor beta chain was retrieved from a study of vaccination effects on CD4 cells after COVID-19. In the study overall: Convalescent patients, three in all, were sampled both early and late after vaccination. The second dose preceded post-vaccine samples by a median of 72 days.

V shed 2 bases and J 2 bases; nucleotides not matched to a gene: 11. CDR1 is LGHNT, CDR2 FRNRAP, per germline. The CDR3 has 18 residues. A remark on this clone: No antigen is known for it.

CD4+ T cell isolation took place after approximately ten days of culture. By PCR, the person was confirmed to have had SARS-CoV-2 infection between March and December 2020. Each person got two doses of an mRNA SARS-CoV-2 vaccine, BNT162b2 or mRNA-1273. Some clones are missing from TCRdb's copy, which holds only in-frame ones; the method was immunoSEQ multiplex PCR. The sample holds about 34,000 clones, approximately 77% seen once. The origin of this receptor is a human donor who had a prior SARS-CoV-2 infection. The V gene is TRBV12-5, the J gene TRBJ1-4, with 7 bases lining up with TRBD1. This specimen consisted of CD4+ T cells from PBMCs cultured without peptide, obtained after COVID-19 vaccination. CDR3 in amino acids: CASGLHSGGLRTNEKLFF. The CDR3 nucleotides are TGTGCTAGTGGTTTGCACTCAGGGGGGCTAAGGACTAATGAAAAACTGTTTTTT.